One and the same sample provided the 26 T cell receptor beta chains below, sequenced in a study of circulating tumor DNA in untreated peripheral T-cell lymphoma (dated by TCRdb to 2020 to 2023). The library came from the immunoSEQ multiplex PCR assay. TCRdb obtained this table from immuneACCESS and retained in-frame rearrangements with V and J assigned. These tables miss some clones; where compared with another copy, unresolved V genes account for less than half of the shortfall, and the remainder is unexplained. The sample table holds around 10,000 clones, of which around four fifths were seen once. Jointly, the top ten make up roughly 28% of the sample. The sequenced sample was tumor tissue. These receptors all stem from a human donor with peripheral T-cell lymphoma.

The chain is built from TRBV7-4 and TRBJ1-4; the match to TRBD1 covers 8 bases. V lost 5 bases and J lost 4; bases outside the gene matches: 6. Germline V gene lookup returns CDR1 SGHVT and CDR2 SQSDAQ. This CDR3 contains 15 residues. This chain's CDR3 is CASSVGTGLNEKLFF. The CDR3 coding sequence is TGTGCCAGCAGCGTAGGGACAGGACTTAATGAAAAACTGTTTTTT.

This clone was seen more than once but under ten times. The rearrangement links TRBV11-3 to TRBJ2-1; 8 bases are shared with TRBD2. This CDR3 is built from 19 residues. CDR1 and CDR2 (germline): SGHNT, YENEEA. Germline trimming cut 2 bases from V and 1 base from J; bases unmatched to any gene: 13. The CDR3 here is CASSLYGVGGGRSYNEQFF. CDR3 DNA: TGTGCCAGCAGCTTATATGGTGTTGGCGGGGGGCGTTCCTACAATGAGCAGTTCTTC.

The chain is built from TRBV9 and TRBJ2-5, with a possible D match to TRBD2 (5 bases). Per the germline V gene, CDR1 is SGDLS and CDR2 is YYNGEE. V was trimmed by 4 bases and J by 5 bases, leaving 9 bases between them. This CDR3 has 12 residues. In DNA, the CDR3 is TGTGCCAGCAGCCCTCGGAGGGAGACCCAGTACTTC. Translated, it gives CASSPRRETQYF.

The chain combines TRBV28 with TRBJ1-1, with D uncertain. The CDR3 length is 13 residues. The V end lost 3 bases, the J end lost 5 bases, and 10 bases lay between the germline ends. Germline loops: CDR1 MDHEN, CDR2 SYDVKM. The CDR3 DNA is TGTGCCAGCAGTTTGACGGGTCGGACTGAAGCTTTCTTT. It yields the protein CASSLTGRTEAFF.

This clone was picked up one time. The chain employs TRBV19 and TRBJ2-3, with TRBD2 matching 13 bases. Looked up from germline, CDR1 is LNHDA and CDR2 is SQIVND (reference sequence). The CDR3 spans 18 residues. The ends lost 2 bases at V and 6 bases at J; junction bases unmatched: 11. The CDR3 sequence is CASSISRTSGGPRDTQYF. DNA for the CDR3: TGTGCCAGTAGTATATCAAGGACTAGCGGGGGCCCCAGGGATACGCAGTATTTT.

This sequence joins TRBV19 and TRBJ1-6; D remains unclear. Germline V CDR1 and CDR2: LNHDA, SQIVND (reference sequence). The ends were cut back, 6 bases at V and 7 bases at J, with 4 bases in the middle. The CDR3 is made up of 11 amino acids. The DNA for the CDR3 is TGTGCCAGTAGATCGAATTCACCCCTCCACTTT. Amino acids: CASRSNSPLHF. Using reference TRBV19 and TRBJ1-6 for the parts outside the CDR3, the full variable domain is DGGITQSPKYLFRKEGQNVTLSCEQNLNHDAMYWYRQDPGQGLRLIYYSQIVNDFQKGDIAEGYSVSREKKESFPLTVTSAQKNPTAFYLCASRSNSPLHFGNGTRLTVT.

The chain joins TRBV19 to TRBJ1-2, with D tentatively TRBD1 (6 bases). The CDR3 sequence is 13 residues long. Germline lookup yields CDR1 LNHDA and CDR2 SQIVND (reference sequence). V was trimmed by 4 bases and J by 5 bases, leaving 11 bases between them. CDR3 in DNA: TGTGCCAGTAGTAACAGGGATTTTTATGGCTACACCTTC. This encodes CASSNRDFYGYTF.

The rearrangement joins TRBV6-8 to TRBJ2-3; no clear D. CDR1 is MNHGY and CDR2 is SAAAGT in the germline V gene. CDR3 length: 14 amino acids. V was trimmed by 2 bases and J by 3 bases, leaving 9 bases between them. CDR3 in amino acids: CASSYNSVTDTQYF. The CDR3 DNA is TGTGCCAGCAGTTACAACTCAGTGACAGATACGCAGTATTTT.

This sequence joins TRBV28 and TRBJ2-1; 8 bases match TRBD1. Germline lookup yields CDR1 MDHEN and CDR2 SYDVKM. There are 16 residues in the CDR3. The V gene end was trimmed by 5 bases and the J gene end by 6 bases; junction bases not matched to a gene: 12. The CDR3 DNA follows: TGTGCCAGCAGTCCTAGGACAGGGAGGCCTTTCAATGAGCAGTTCTTC. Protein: CASSPRTGRPFNEQFF.

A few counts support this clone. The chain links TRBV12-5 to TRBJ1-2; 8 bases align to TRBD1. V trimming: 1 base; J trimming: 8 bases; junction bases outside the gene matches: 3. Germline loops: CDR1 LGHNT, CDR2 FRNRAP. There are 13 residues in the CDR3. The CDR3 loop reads CASGLGGQVGYTF. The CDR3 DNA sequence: TGTGCTAGTGGTTTGGGGGGACAGGTCGGCTACACCTTC.

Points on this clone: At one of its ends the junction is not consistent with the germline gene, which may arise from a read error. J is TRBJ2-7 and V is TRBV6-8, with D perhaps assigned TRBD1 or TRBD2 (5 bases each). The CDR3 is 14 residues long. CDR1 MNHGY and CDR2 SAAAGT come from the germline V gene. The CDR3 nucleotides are TGTGCCATCAGTGTCACGGGGCGCACCTACGAGCAGTACTTC. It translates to CAISVTGRTYEQYF.

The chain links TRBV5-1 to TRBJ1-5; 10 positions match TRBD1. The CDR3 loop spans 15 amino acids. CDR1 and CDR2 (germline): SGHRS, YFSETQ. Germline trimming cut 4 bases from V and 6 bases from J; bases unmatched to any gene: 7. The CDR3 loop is CASSPGTGETQPQHF. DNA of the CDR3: TGCGCCAGCAGCCCCGGGACAGGGGAGACTCAGCCCCAGCATTTT. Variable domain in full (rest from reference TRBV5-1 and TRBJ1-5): KAGVTQTPRYLIKTRGQQVTLSCSPISGHRSVSWYQQTPGQGLQFLFEYFSETQRNKGNFPGRFSGRQFSNSRSEMNVSTLELGDSALYLCASSPGTGETQPQHFGDGTRLSIL.

In DNA, the CDR3 is TGTGCAAGTCGCTTAGTATCCCAACAGGGAGGGCCCAACGAGCAGTACTTC. Its protein product is CASRLVSQQGGPNEQYF. This chain joins TRBV12-2 and TRBJ2-7; the table gives TRBD2 as D, unverified against the DNA. TRBV12-2 is given as a pseudogene. This CDR3 comprises 17 residues.

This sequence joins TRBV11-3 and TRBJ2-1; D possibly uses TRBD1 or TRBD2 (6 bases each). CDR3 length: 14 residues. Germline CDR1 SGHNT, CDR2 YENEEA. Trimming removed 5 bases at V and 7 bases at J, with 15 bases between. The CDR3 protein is CASSLRGPGNEQFF. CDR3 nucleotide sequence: TGTGCCAGCAGCCTTCGGGGGCCAGGGAATGAGCAGTTCTTC.

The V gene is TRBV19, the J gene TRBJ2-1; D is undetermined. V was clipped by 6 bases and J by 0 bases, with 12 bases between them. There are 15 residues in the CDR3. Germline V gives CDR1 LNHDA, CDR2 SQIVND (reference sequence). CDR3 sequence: CASRRMGNSYNEQFF. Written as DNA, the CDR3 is TGTGCCAGTAGGCGGATGGGAAACTCCTACAATGAGCAGTTCTTC.

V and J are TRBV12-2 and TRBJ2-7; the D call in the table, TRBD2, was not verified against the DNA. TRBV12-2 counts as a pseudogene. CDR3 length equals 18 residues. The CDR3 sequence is CASRLVEKSGGHSYEQYF. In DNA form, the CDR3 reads TGTGCAAGTCGCTTAGTGGAAAAAAGCGGGGGGCACTCCTACGAGCAGTACTTC.

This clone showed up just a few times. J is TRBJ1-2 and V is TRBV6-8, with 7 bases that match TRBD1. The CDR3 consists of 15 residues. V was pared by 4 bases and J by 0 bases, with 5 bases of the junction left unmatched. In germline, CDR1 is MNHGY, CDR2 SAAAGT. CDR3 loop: CASSWGQLANYGYTF. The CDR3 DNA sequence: TGTGCCAGCAGTTGGGGACAGCTCGCTAACTATGGCTACACCTTC.

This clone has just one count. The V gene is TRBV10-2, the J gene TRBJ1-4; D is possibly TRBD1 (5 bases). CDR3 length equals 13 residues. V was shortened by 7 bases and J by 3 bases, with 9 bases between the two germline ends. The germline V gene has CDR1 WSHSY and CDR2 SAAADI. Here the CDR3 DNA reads TGCGCCAGCACCACGGGACCTAATGAAAAACTGTTTTTT. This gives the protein CASTTGPNEKLFF.

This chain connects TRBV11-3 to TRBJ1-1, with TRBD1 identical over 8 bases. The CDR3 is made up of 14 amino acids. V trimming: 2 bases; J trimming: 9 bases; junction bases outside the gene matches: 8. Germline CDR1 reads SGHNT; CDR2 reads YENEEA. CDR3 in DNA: TGTGCCAGCAGCTTAACAGGACAGGGAGTAAAAGCTTTCTTT. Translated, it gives CASSLTGQGVKAFF.

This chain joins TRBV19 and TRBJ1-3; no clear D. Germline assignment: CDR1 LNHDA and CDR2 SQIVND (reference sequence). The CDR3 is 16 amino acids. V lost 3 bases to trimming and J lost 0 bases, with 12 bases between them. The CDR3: CASSIIGRISGNTIYF. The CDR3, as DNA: TGTGCCAGTAGTATTATCGGCAGAATCTCTGGAAACACCATATATTTT.

Here the CDR3 reads CASSPPLAQEKLFF. CDR3 sequence (DNA): TGTGCCAGCAGCCCACCACTCGCACAGGAAAAACTGTTTTTT. The chain recombines TRBV28 with TRBJ1-4; D unresolved. CDR3 length equals 14 residues. In germline, CDR1 is MDHEN, CDR2 SYDVKM. Deletions cut 6 bases from V and 8 bases from J, with 16 bases between.

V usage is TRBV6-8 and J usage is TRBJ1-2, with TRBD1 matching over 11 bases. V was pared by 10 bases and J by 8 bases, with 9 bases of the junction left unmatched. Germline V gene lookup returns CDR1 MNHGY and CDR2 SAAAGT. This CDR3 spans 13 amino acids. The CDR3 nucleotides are TGTGCCATCACCTTGGGACAGGGGGTCGGCTACACCTTC. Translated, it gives CAITLGQGVGYTF.

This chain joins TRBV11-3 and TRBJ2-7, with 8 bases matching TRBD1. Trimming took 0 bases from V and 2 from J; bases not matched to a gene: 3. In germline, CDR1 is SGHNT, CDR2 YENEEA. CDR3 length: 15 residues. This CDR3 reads CASSLEGQGAYEQYF. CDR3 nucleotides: TGTGCCAGCAGCTTAGAAGGACAGGGAGCCTACGAGCAGTACTTC.

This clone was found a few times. The CDR3 DNA sequence: TGTGCCAGCAAATCGGGACTAGTCGTCCCCGGGGAGCTGTTTTTT. This gives the protein CASKSGLVVPGELFF. This sequence joins TRBV28 and TRBJ2-2; TRBD2 aligns across 8 bases. After removal of 7 bases from V and 6 bases from J, the junction contained 10 bases not matched to a gene. The CDR3 sequence is 15 residues long. Germline assignment: CDR1 MDHEN and CDR2 SYDVKM. Looking up the rest from reference TRBV28 and TRBJ2-2 gives the full variable domain: DVKVTQSSRYLVKRTGEKVFLECVQDMDHENMFWYRQDPGLGLRLIYFSYDVKMKEKGDIPEGYSVSREKKERFSLILESASTNQTSMYLCASKSGLVVPGELFFGEGSRLTVL.

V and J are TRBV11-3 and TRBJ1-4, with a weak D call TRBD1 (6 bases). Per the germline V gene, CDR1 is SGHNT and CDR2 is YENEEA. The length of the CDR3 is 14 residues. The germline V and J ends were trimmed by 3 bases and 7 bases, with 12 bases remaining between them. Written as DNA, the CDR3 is TGTGCCAGCAGCTTCGGGGGGCGCGGTGAAAAACTGTTTTTT. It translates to CASSFGGRGEKLFF.

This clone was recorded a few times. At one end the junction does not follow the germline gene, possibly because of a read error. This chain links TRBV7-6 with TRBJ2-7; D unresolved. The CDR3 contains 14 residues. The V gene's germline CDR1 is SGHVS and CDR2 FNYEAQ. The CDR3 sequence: CASSLTVNSYEQYF. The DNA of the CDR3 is TGTGCTAGCAGCCTCACAGTTAACTCCTACGAGCAGTACTTC.